The 21 T cell receptor beta chains presented below share a single source sample, sequenced in a study of cytotoxic CD8 clonotypes in ibrutinib-treated CLL. Profiled with immunoSEQ multiplex PCR; TCRdb holds only in-frame clones, not every one. The sample carries more than 300,000 clones, about 77% recorded once. Sequencing used PBMCs, obtained before ibrutinib treatment. These receptors all stem from a human donor with chronic lymphocytic leukemia.

This clone has just a few counts. The rearrangement joins TRBV4-2 to TRBJ1-5; the D gene is possibly TRBD1 (6 bases). CDR1 and CDR2 (germline): LGHNA, YNFKEQ. The CDR3 extends over 13 amino acids. Trimming removed 0 bases at V and 7 bases at J, with 7 bases between. CDR3 region: CASSQEGGQPQHF. The CDR3 nucleotides read TGTGCCAGCAGCCAAGAGGGGGGCCAGCCCCAGCATTTT.

The V call is TRBV4-1, the J call TRBJ2-7; TRBD1 aligns across 7 bases. The germline V gene encodes CDR1 MGHRA and CDR2 YSYEKL. The CDR3 has 17 residues. J gave up 5 bases and V 0 bases, and 13 bases lay outside the gene matches. CDR3 protein: CASSQDGPTGTMNEQYF. In nucleotides, the CDR3 is TGCGCCAGCAGCCAAGATGGGCCGACAGGGACGATGAACGAGCAGTACTTC.

The chain uses TRBV7-8 and TRBJ2-2; D tentatively reads TRBD1 or TRBD2 (5 bases each). The germline V and J ends were trimmed by 10 bases and 8 bases, with 26 bases remaining between them. Germline CDR1 reads SGHVS; CDR2 reads FQNEAQ. The CDR3 has 16 amino acids. CDR3 loop: CATPTAGTTEGGELFF. The CDR3 DNA sequence: TGTGCCACGCCTACGGCCGGGACCACCGAAGGGGGGGAGCTGTTTTTT.

This sequence joins TRBV9 and TRBJ1-4; 7 bases agree with TRBD1. The CDR3 length is 17 residues. With 0 bases clipped from V and 0 bases from J, the junction kept 5 bases outside the gene matches. Germline values: CDR1 SGDLS, CDR2 YYNGEE. CDR3 region: CASSVEGQTSTNEKLFF. In nucleotides, the CDR3 is TGTGCCAGCAGCGTAGAGGGACAGACCTCAACTAATGAAAAACTGTTTTTT.

This clone was counted between two and nine times. V usage is TRBV7-2 and J usage is TRBJ2-1, with D perhaps matching TRBD1 or TRBD2 (5 bases each). Trimming removed 0 bases at V and 8 bases at J, with 8 bases between. Per germline, CDR1 SGHTA and CDR2 FQGNSA. The CDR3 spans 13 residues. The CDR3 sequence: CASSLAGRYEQFF. For the CDR3, the DNA is TGTGCCAGCAGCTTAGCGGGACGTTATGAGCAGTTCTTC.

This chain connects TRBV9 to TRBJ2-2, with TRBD2 matching over 9 bases. The CDR3 extends over 15 amino acids. J gave up 6 bases and V 6 bases, and 9 bases lay outside the gene matches. Germline CDR1 is SGDLS and CDR2 is YYNGEE. CDR3 in DNA: TGTGCCAGCACCCTAGCGGGATTACCCCCCGGGGAGCTGTTTTTT. Translating gives CASTLAGLPPGELFF.

The chain joins TRBV9 to TRBJ2-1; 10 positions agree with TRBD2. The germline V gene encodes CDR1 SGDLS and CDR2 YYNGEE. The CDR3 has 17 amino acids. J gave up 4 bases and V 4 bases, and 11 bases lay outside the gene matches. The CDR3 region is CASSPEGDSGRYNEQFF. The CDR3 nucleotides read TGTGCCAGCAGCCCGGAAGGGGATAGCGGGAGGTACAATGAGCAGTTCTTC.

This sequence joins TRBV7-3 and TRBJ2-2; tentative D call: TRBD2 (5 bases). The germline V gene has CDR1 SGHTA and CDR2 FQGTGA. The CDR3 is 16 residues long. V lost 7 bases to trimming and J lost 7 bases, with 22 bases between them. CDR3 in DNA: TGTGCCAGCAACTCAACTGGCCCTGTCGGAGGCGGGGAGCTGTTTTTT. Translation: CASNSTGPVGGGELFF.

This clone appeared a single time. The CDR3 coding sequence is TGTGCCAGCAGTGGAGACAGTTATAGCAATCAGCCCCAGCATTTT. Amino acid sequence: CASSGDSYSNQPQHF. This rearrangement joins TRBV28 to TRBJ1-5; D might be TRBD1 (5 bases). In germline, CDR1 is MDHEN, CDR2 SYDVKM. V was shortened by 5 bases and J by 0 bases, with 11 bases between the two germline ends. CDR3 length equals 15 residues.

This chain uses TRBV15 with TRBJ2-7; D is perhaps TRBD2 (5 bases). Trimming pared 5 bases from V and 0 bases from J, leaving 14 bases between. The CDR3 runs to 15 residues. Germline V gene data show CDR1 as LNHNV and CDR2 as YYDKDF (reference sequence). Here the CDR3 DNA reads TGTGCCACCAGCCCCCCGGGGAGACCCTCCTACGAGCAGTACTTC. Encoded protein: CATSPPGRPSYEQYF.

The gene calls are TRBV5-1 and TRBJ1-2, with a weak D call TRBD1 (5 bases). The CDR3 sequence is 12 residues long. V was shortened by 4 bases and J by 8 bases, with 12 bases between the two germline ends. Germline CDR1 SGHRS, CDR2 YFSETQ. The CDR3 bases are TGCGCCAGCAGCGCGTCCGAGGGGGGCTACACCTTC. Its translation: CASSASEGGYTF.

The chain is built from TRBV4-2 and TRBJ2-1; 9 nucleotides line up with TRBD2. This CDR3 contains 16 residues. The V gene end was trimmed by 0 bases and the J gene end by 9 bases; junction bases not matched to a gene: 9. CDR1 LGHNA and CDR2 YNFKEQ come from the germline V gene. In nucleotides, the CDR3 is TGTGCCAGCAGCCAAGACCCGGGACTTAGCGGGGGTGAGCAGTTCTTC. It codes for CASSQDPGLSGGEQFF.

The V and J genes are TRBV11-3 and TRBJ2-7; D is ambiguous. The ends were cut back, 1 base at V and 3 bases at J, with 7 bases in the middle. This CDR3 is built from 13 residues. Germline V gives CDR1 SGHNT, CDR2 YENEEA. CDR3 sequence: CASSLAGDYEQYF. The CDR3, as DNA: TGTGCCAGCAGCTTAGCTGGGGACTACGAGCAGTACTTC. Filled out from reference TRBV11-3 and TRBJ2-7, the complete variable domain reads EAGVVQSPRYKIIEKKQPVAFWCNPISGHNTLYWYLQNLGQGPELLIRYENEEAVDDSQLPKDRFSAERLKGVDSTLKIQPAELGDSAVYLCASSLAGDYEQYFGPGTRLTVT.

The chain carries TRBV25-1 and TRBJ1-1, with D uncertain. The CDR3 has 13 amino acids. Looked up from germline, CDR1 is MGHDK and CDR2 is SYGVNS. Deletions cut 1 base from V and 0 bases from J, with 3 bases between. The CDR3 is CASSELLNTEAFF. The CDR3 DNA sequence: TGTGCCAGCAGTGAATTATTGAACACTGAAGCTTTCTTT. Based on the CDR3 plus reference TRBV25-1 and TRBJ1-1, the full variable domain is EADIYQTPRYLVIGTGKKITLECSQTMGHDKMYWYQQDPGMELHLIHYSYGVNSTEKGDLSSESTVSRIRTEHFPLTLESARPSHTSQYLCASSELLNTEAFFGQGTRLTVV.

This chain uses TRBV6-5 with TRBJ1-1; D gene uncertain. The V and J ends lost 3 bases and 3 bases respectively, with 8 bases between them. This CDR3 spans 13 amino acids. Germline values: CDR1 MNHEY, CDR2 SVGAGI. The CDR3 loop is CASSYSRHTEAFF. The CDR3 DNA reads TGTGCCAGCAGTTATTCCAGGCACACTGAAGCTTTCTTT.

The CDR3 bases are TGCGCCAGCAAAGAGGTGCGGGAGCCAGATACGCAGTATTTT. Protein sequence: CASKEVREPDTQYF. This chain links TRBV5-1 with TRBJ2-3; TRBD2 matches 7 bases. The germline gives CDR1 SGHRS, CDR2 YFSETQ. This CDR3 comprises 14 residues. V lost 6 bases and J lost 4; bases outside the gene matches: 8.

This clone was found once. The chain is built from TRBV27 and TRBJ2-1, with D perhaps TRBD1 (5 bases). The CDR3 runs 16 residues. The V and J ends lost 8 bases and 1 base respectively, with 18 bases between them. The germline V gene encodes CDR1 MNHEY and CDR2 SMNVEV (reference sequence). CDR3 in amino acids: CASGTLWGLSYNEQFF. Here the CDR3 DNA reads TGTGCCAGCGGAACATTATGGGGCCTATCCTACAATGAGCAGTTCTTC.

This chain joins TRBV7-9 and TRBJ2-7; 9 positions agree with TRBD2. V lost 5 bases, J lost 0 bases, and 11 bases stayed unmatched. Germline CDR1 SEHNR, CDR2 FQNEAQ (reference sequence). The CDR3 runs to 17 residues. The CDR3 here is CASSAKTSGWSSYEQYF. The CDR3 coding sequence is TGTGCCAGCAGCGCCAAGACTAGCGGTTGGAGCTCCTACGAGCAGTACTTC.

There are a few counts of this clone. The gene calls are TRBV6-5 and TRBJ1-5; D is undetermined. Trimming removed 2 bases at V and 3 bases at J, with 5 bases between. The CDR3 is made up of 13 amino acids. Germline CDR1 is MNHEY and CDR2 is SVGAGI. CDR3 coding DNA: TGTGCCAGCAGTTACCGGCACAATCAGCCCCAGCATTTT. It encodes CASSYRHNQPQHF.

V and J are TRBV11-3 and TRBJ2-1, with a weak D call TRBD2 (5 bases). Germline-derived CDR1 and CDR2 are SGHNT and YENEEA. V gave up 1 base and J gave up 8 bases, with 15 bases separating them. CDR3 length: 15 amino acids. DNA for the CDR3: TGTGCCAGCAGCTTAGGGACTCAGCCAGTCCATGAGCAGTTCTTC. This codes for CASSLGTQPVHEQFF.

As DNA, the CDR3 is TGTGCCAGCAGCCCTACTAGCGGGAGGGCCGATGAGCAGTTCTTC. Amino acids: CASSPTSGRADEQFF. The chain combines TRBV7-9 with TRBJ2-1; 13 bases align to TRBD2. The CDR3 is 15 amino acids. Germline V CDR1 and CDR2: SEHNR, FQNEAQ (reference sequence). V shed 5 bases, J shed 8 bases, and the junction held 6 bases outside the gene matches.